Listed below are T cell receptor beta chains from one sample, sequenced in a study of T cell responses to AZD1222 COVID-19 vaccine. TCRdb keeps only in-frame clones here, not all; method: immunoSEQ multiplex PCR. Among 150,000 to 200,000 clones listed, about 91% were seen once. Here the sequenced sample was peripheral blood, taken 28 days after the second AZD1222 dose. These TCRs come from an adult who received the AZD1222 COVID-19 vaccine. The CDR3 runs from the conserved cysteine through the conserved F or W. The D gene is left open where the match is weak. Only part of the rows carry a size: once, few, many, or a class if the clone is expanded.

D,V,J,size,length,CDR3,DNA
TRBD1,TRBV5-4,TRBJ2-3,NA,18,CASSLVQGVSIGTDTQYF,TGTGCCAGCAGCTTGGTCCAGGGGGTGTCTATTGGCACAGATACGCAGTATTTT
NA,TRBV27,TRBJ1-4,NA,15,CASSSSVATNEKLFF,TGTGCCAGCAGTTCCTCGGTGGCAACTAATGAAAAACTGTTTTTT
TRBD2,TRBV3-1/TRBV3-2,TRBJ2-5,NA,15,CASSQGTSGGKTQYF,TGTGCCAGCAGCCAAGGGACTAGCGGTGGAAAGACCCAGTACTTC
TRBD1,TRBV3-1/TRBV3-2,TRBJ1-2,NA,14,CASSRADRGYGYTF,TGTGCCAGCAGCCGGGCGGACAGGGGCTATGGCTACACCTTC
TRBD1,TRBV2,TRBJ1-2,once,16,CASSEFPTGQLYGYTF,TGTGCCAGCAGTGAATTTCCTACGGGACAGTTATATGGCTACACCTTC
TRBD2,TRBV5-4,TRBJ2-5,NA,14,CASSLAGGLETQYF,TGTGCCAGCAGCTTAGCGGGGGGGCTAGAGACCCAGTACTTC
TRBD2,TRBV18,TRBJ2-7,NA,15,CASSPLAGNSYEQYF,TGTGCCAGCTCACCACTAGCGGGTAACTCCTACGAGCAGTACTTC
NA,TRBV19,TRBJ2-7,NA,16,CASSNNKGVRTYEQYF,TGTGCCAGTAGTAATAATAAAGGGGTTCGCACCTACGAGCAGTACTTC
NA,TRBV19,TRBJ1-1,few,13,CASTDRGNTEAFF,TGTGCCAGTACCGATAGGGGGAACACTGAAGCTTTCTTT
NA,TRBV2,TRBJ1-6,NA,15,CASSDPGEPNSPLHF,TGTGCCAGCAGTGATCCCGGAGAACCTAATTCACCCCTCCACTTT
NA,TRBV21-1,TRBJ1-4,NA,18,CASSNNHRDSPTNEKLFF,TGTGCCAGCAGCAATAATCACCGGGACTCCCCAACTAATGAAAAACTGTTTTTT
TRBD1,TRBV29-1,TRBJ2-5,NA,13,CSGQGWVQETQYF,TGCAGCGGACAGGGCTGGGTCCAAGAGACCCAGTACTTC
NA,TRBV6-5,TRBJ1-2,NA,14,CASSYSIGTHGYTF,TGTGCCAGCAGTTACTCTATAGGGACCCATGGCTACACCTTC
TRBD1,TRBV9,TRBJ1-3,few,17,CASSVRQGTDSGNTIYF,TGTGCCAGCAGCGTCAGACAGGGGACAGACTCTGGAAACACCATATATTTT
TRBD1,TRBV3-1/TRBV3-2,TRBJ2-6,NA,19,CASSQERDRGLIGANVLTF,TGTGCCAGCAGCCAAGAACGGGACAGGGGATTGATTGGGGCCAACGTCCTGACTTTC
TRBD1,TRBV6-5,TRBJ1-2,NA,15,CASSPPGQEIYGYTF,TGTGCCAGCAGTCCGCCGGGACAGGAGATATATGGCTACACCTTC
NA,TRBV21-1,TRBJ2-5,NA,15,CASSKALVRKETQYF,TGTGCCAGCAGCAAAGCTCTGGTCAGAAAAGAGACCCAGTACTTC
TRBD1,TRBV29-1,TRBJ1-2,NA,15,CSVEGSGTANYGYTF,TGCAGCGTTGAGGGGTCCGGGACAGCTAACTATGGCTACACCTTC
TRBD1,TRBV6-5,TRBJ1-5,few,15,CASRGQGMGNQPQHF,TGTGCCAGCAGGGGACAGGGGATGGGCAATCAGCCCCAGCATTTT
TRBD1,TRBV5-1,TRBJ1-3,NA,17,CASSLDGTGGLLNTIYF,TGCGCCAGCAGCTTGGATGGGACAGGGGGCCTTTTGAACACCATATATTTT
TRBD1,TRBV9,TRBJ2-6,NA,17,CASSAHPTGVGANVLTF,TGTGCCAGCAGCGCCCATCCGACAGGGGTCGGGGCCAACGTCCTGACTTTC
NA,TRBV12-3/TRBV12-4,TRBJ2-5,NA,13,CASSLDPTMPQYF,TGTGCCAGCAGTTTGGATCCTACGATGCCCCAGTACTTC
TRBD2,TRBV12-3/TRBV12-4,TRBJ2-1,NA,12,CASSFRGDEQFF,TGTGCCAGCAGTTTTCGGGGGGATGAGCAGTTCTTC
NA,TRBV24-1,TRBJ2-5,NA,12,CATRGDKETQYF,TGTGCCACTAGAGGGGATAAAGAGACCCAGTACTTC
NA,TRBV25-1,TRBJ2-2,once,13,CASSETRVGELFF,TGTGCCAGCAGTGAAACCAGGGTGGGGGAGCTGTTTTTT
TRBD2,TRBV5-6,TRBJ2-3,NA,17,CASSPMALAGATDTQYF,TGTGCCAGCAGCCCTATGGCTCTAGCGGGGGCGACAGATACGCAGTATTTT
NA,TRBV9,TRBJ1-2,NA,15,CASSAPFGGYYGYTF,TGTGCCAGCAGCGCCCCCTTTGGAGGCTACTATGGCTACACCTTC
TRBD1,TRBV5-6,TRBJ2-3,NA,13,CASSPDRADTQYF,TGTGCCAGCAGCCCCGACAGGGCAGATACGCAGTATTTT
NA,TRBV11-2,TRBJ1-3,NA,17,CASSLTGGFGAGNTIYF,TGTGCCAGCAGCTTAACCGGGGGATTCGGGGCTGGAAACACCATATATTTT
NA,TRBV2,TRBJ1-1,NA,13,CASSPDVGAEAFF,TGTGCCAGCAGCCCCGACGTGGGGGCTGAAGCTTTCTTT
NA,TRBV7-2,TRBJ2-5,once,15,CASSLGGGPPETQYF,TGTGCCAGCAGCTTAGGCGGGGGCCCCCCGGAGACCCAGTACTTC
NA,TRBV27,TRBJ2-1,once,12,CASSLGGSGQFF,TGTGCCAGCAGTTTAGGCGGATCTGGGCAGTTCTTC
TRBD1,TRBV19,TRBJ1-6,NA,18,CASSMTGGQSSYNSPLHF,TGTGCCAGTAGTATGACGGGGGGACAGAGCTCCTATAATTCACCCCTCCACTTT
TRBD2,TRBV19,TRBJ2-1,once,18,CASSIKGLAGVSYNEQFF,TGTGCCAGTAGTATAAAAGGCCTAGCGGGGGTATCCTACAATGAGCAGTTCTTC
TRBD1,TRBV5-6,TRBJ1-2,NA,13,CASRNTGGYGYTF,TGTGCCAGCAGGAACACAGGGGGCTATGGCTACACCTTC
NA,TRBV29-1,TRBJ1-5,NA,13,CSTSMGYNQPQHF,TGCAGCACGTCTATGGGCTACAATCAGCCCCAGCATTTT
NA,TRBV4-2,TRBJ2-7,NA,14,CASRQGLVENEQYF,TGTGCCAGCAGGCAAGGACTGGTGGAAAACGAGCAGTACTTC
NA,TRBV30,TRBJ2-5,NA,13,CAWSSGGQETQYF,TGTGCCTGGAGTTCTGGTGGCCAAGAGACCCAGTACTTC
NA,TRBV6-5,TRBJ1-1,NA,15,CASTHKGPTNTEAFF,TGTGCCAGCACTCACAAAGGCCCAACGAACACTGAAGCTTTCTTT
NA,TRBV7-9,TRBJ2-3,few,14,CASTMRGPDDTQYF,TGTGCCAGCACCATGAGGGGTCCCGACGATACGCAGTATTTT
NA,TRBV3-1/TRBV3-2,TRBJ1-2,NA,18,CASSQARTGLVQNYGYTF,TGTGCCAGCAGCCAAGCGCGTACAGGGCTGGTGCAAAACTATGGCTACACCTTC
NA,TRBV5-4,TRBJ2-7,NA,15,CASSLGSDSVYEQYF,TGTGCCAGCAGCTTAGGCAGTGACTCCGTCTACGAGCAGTACTTC
NA,TRBV7-9,TRBJ2-1,NA,12,CASSFDGTEQFF,TGTGCCAGCAGCTTTGATGGGACCGAGCAGTTCTTC
NA,TRBV5-6,TRBJ1-6,NA,16,CASSLQGSSYNSPLHF,TGTGCCAGCAGCCTACAGGGTAGCTCCTATAATTCACCCCTCCACTTT
TRBD2,TRBV18,TRBJ2-5,NA,14,CASSPVTSRETQYF,TGTGCCAGCTCACCGGTGACTAGCCGAGAGACCCAGTACTTC
NA,TRBV19,TRBJ1-1,NA,14,CALNREGRNTEAFF,TGTGCCCTTAACAGGGAGGGAAGGAACACTGAAGCTTTCTTT
NA,TRBV5-1,TRBJ1-2,NA,16,CASSSTSGAANYGYTF,TGCGCCAGCAGCTCCACATCGGGCGCCGCCAACTATGGCTACACCTTC
TRBD1,TRBV29-1,TRBJ1-3,NA,13,CSVGQGLGNTIYF,TGCAGCGTTGGACAGGGGTTGGGAAACACCATATATTTT
NA,TRBV11-2,TRBJ2-5,NA,15,CASSSSPGRQETQYF,TGTGCCAGCAGCTCCAGCCCGGGACGGCAAGAGACCCAGTACTTC
NA,TRBV18,TRBJ1-4,NA,14,CASSPAATNEKLFF,TGTGCCAGCTCCCCCGCAGCAACTAATGAAAAACTGTTTTTT
NA,TRBV7-3,TRBJ1-1,few,15,CASSLYPGMNTEAFF,TGTGCCAGCAGCTTATACCCGGGGATGAACACTGAAGCTTTCTTT
NA,TRBV18,TRBJ1-3,once,16,CASSPLPGLSGNTIYF,TGTGCCAGCTCGCCGCTACCAGGGCTCTCTGGAAACACCATATATTTT
NA,TRBV7-5,TRBJ2-6,NA,15,CARPMWGTGANVLTF,NA